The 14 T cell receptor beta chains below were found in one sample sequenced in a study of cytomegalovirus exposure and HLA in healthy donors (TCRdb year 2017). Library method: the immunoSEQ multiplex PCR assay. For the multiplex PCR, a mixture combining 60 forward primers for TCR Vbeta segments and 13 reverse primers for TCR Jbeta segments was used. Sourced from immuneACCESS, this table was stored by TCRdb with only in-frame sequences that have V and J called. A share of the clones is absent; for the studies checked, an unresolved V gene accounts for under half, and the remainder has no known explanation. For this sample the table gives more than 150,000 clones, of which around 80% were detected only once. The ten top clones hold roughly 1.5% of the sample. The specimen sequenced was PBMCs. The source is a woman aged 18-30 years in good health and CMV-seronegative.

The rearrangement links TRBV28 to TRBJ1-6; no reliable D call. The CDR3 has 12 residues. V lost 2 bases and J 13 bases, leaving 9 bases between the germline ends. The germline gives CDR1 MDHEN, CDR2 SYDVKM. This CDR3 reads CASSLAGQPLHF. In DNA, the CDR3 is TGTGCCAGCAGTTTAGCTGGGCAGCCCCTCCACTTT.

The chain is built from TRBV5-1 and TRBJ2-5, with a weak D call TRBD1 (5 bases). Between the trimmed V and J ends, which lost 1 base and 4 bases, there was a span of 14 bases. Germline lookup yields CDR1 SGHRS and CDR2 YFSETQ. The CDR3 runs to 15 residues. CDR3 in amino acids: CASSLIPWGSETQYF. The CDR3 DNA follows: TGCGCCAGCAGCTTGATCCCATGGGGCTCAGAGACCCAGTACTTC. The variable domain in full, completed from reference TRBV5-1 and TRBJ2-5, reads KAGVTQTPRYLIKTRGQQVTLSCSPISGHRSVSWYQQTPGQGLQFLFEYFSETQRNKGNFPGRFSGRQFSNSRSEMNVSTLELGDSALYLCASSLIPWGSETQYFGPGTRLLVL.

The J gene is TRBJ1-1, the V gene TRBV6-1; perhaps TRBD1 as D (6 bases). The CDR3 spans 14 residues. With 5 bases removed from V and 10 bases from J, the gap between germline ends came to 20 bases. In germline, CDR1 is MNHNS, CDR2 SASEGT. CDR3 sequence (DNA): TGTGCCAGCAGTACTCATACAGGGTCACTGATAGCTTTCTTT. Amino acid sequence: CASSTHTGSLIAFF.

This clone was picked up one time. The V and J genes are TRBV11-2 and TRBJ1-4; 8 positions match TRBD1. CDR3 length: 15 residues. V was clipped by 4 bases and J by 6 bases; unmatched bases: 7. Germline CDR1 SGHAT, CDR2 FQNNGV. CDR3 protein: CASSSQGALYEKLFF. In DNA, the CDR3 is TGTGCCAGCAGCTCCCAGGGGGCGCTTTATGAAAAACTGTTTTTT. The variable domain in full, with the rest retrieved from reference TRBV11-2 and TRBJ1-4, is EAGVAQSPRYKIIEKRQSVAFWCNPISGHATLYWYQQILGQGPKLLIQFQNNGVVDDSQLPKDRFSAERLKGVDSTLKIQPAKLEDSAVYLCASSSQGALYEKLFFGSGTQLSVL.

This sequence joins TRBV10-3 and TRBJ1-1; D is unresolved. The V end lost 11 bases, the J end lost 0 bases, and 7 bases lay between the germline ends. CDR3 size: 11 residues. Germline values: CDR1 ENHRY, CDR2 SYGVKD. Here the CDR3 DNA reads TGTGCCTCTAGGATGAACACTGAAGCTTTCTTT. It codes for CASRMNTEAFF.

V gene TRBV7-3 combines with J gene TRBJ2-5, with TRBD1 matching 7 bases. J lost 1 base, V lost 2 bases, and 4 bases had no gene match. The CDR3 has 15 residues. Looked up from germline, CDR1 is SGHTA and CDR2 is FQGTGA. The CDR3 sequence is CASSLSGTVQETQYF. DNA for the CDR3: TGTGCCAGCAGCTTATCCGGGACAGTCCAAGAGACCCAGTACTTC.

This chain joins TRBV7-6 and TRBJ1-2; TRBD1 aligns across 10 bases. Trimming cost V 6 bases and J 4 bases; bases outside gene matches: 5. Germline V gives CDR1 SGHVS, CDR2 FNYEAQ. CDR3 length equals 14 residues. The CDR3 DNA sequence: TGTGCCAGCAGTACGGGACAGGGGATCTATGGCTACACCTTC. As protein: CASSTGQGIYGYTF.

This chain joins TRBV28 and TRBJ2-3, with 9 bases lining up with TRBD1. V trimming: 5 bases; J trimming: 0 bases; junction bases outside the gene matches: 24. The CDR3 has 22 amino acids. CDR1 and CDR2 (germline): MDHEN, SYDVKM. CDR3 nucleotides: TGTGCCAGCAGTCGCACAGGGGGCTATACGTACTTCTCCTCGTTTAGCACAGATACGCAGTATTTT. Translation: CASSRTGGYTYFSSFSTDTQYF.

CDR3 protein: CASSFLSGGETQYF. Written as DNA, the CDR3 is TGTGCCAGCAGTTTCCTAAGCGGGGGGGAGACCCAGTACTTC. The chain recombines TRBV27 with TRBJ2-5; TRBD2 matches at 9 bases. Germline values: CDR1 MNHEY, CDR2 SMNVEV (reference sequence). V was clipped by 3 bases and J by 5 bases; unmatched bases: 4. The CDR3 spans 14 residues.

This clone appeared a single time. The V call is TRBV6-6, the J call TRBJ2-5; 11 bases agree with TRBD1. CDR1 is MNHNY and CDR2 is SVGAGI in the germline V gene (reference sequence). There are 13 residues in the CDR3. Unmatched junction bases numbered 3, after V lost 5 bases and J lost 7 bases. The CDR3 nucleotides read TGTGCCAGCAGTCAGGGACAGGGGGTGACCCAGTACTTC. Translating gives CASSQGQGVTQYF.

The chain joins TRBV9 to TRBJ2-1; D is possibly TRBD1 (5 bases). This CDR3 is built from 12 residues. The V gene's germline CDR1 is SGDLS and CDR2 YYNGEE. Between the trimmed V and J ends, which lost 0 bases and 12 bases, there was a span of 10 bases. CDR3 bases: TGTGCCAGCAGCGTAGGGGGCGGTTTGCAGTTCTTC. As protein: CASSVGGGLQFF.

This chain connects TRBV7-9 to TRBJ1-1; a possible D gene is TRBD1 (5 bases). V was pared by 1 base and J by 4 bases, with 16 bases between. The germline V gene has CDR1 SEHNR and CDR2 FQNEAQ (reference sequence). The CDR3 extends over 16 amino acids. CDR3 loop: CASSLEGLMGGTEAFF. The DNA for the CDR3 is TGTGCCAGCAGCTTAGAGGGTTTAATGGGGGGCACTGAAGCTTTCTTT.

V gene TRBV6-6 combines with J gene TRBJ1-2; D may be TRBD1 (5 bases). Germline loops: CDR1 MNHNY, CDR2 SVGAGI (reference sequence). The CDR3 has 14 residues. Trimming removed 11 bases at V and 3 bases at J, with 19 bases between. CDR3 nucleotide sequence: TGTGCCTCTCGCGGGGGTGCAGGAGACTATGGCTACACCTTC. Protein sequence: CASRGGAGDYGYTF.

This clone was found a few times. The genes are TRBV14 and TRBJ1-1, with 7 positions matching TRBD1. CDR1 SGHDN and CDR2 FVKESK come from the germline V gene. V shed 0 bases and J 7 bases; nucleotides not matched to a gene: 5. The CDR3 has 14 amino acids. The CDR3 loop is CASSQDLRTGEAFF. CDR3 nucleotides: TGTGCCAGCAGCCAAGATTTACGGACAGGTGAAGCTTTCTTT. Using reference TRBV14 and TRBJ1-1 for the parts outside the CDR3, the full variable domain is EAGVTQFPSHSVIEKGQTVTLRCDPISGHDNLYWYRRVMGKEIKFLLHFVKESKQDESGMPNNRFLAERTGGTYSTLKVQPAELEDSGVYFCASSQDLRTGEAFFGQGTRLTVV.